The 5 T cell receptor beta chains below all came from one sample that was sequenced in a study of T cell responses to AZD1222 COVID-19 vaccine. Assay: immunoSEQ multiplex PCR; the TCRdb copy retains only in-frame clones and omits some. The sample includes 50,000 to 70,000 clones, approximately 86% of them seen just once. The source material was peripheral blood, sampled 28 days after the second AZD1222 dose. All receptors derive from an adult who received the AZD1222 COVID-19 vaccine.

This chain links TRBV2 with TRBJ2-1, with TRBD1 identical over 9 bases. The V segment lost 7 bases and the J segment 2 bases; nucleotides outside the gene matches: 6. CDR3 length equals 15 residues. Germline CDR1 and CDR2: SNHLY and FYNNEI. For the CDR3, the DNA is TGTGCCAGCATCCCGACAGGGGGGGCCTACAATGAGCAGTTCTTC. Translation: CASIPTGGAYNEQFF.

The CDR3 is CAISEEDEAFF. Written as DNA, the CDR3 is TGTGCCATCAGTGAAGAAGATGAAGCTTTCTTT. The rearrangement links TRBV10-3 to TRBJ1-1, with D unresolved. Germline V gene sequence: CDR1 ENHRY, CDR2 SYGVKD. This CDR3 comprises 11 residues. With 3 bases removed from V and 7 bases from J, the gap between germline ends came to 6 bases.

To note about this clone: Mismatch with germline at one junction end may stem from a read error. The chain is built from TRBV6-5 and TRBJ2-7, with TRBD1 identical over 8 bases. CDR3 size: 12 residues. Per the germline V gene, CDR1 is MNHEY and CDR2 is SVGAGI. CDR3 residues: CASSRMTGVCIF. The CDR3 bases are TGTGCCAGCAGTCGAATGACAGGGGTTTGTATTTTC.

The chain couples TRBV5-1 to TRBJ1-1, with a tentative D call TRBD1 (6 bases). The V and J ends lost 4 bases and 2 bases respectively, with 24 bases between them. The CDR3 runs to 18 residues. Germline V lookup: CDR1 SGHRS, CDR2 YFSETQ. This CDR3 is CASSASGTPKFRNTEAFF. In DNA form, the CDR3 reads TGCGCCAGCAGCGCCTCCGGGACACCGAAATTCCGAAACACTGAAGCTTTCTTT.

V usage is TRBV28 and J usage is TRBJ2-5, with D perhaps TRBD1 or TRBD2 (5 bases each). CDR3 size: 16 residues. Per the germline V gene, CDR1 is MDHEN and CDR2 is SYDVKM. V was cut by 5 bases and J by 6 bases, with 22 bases left in between. DNA for the CDR3: TGTGCCAGCAGTCCCCGGGGATGGGGGAAAGGGCAGACCCAGTACTTC. It encodes CASSPRGWGKGQTQYF.